These 24 T cell receptor beta chains originate from one sample sequenced in a study of blood T cell repertoires in COVID-19. Some clones are missing from TCRdb's copy, which holds only in-frame ones; the method was immunoSEQ multiplex PCR. The table lists approximately 65,000 clones, 90% of them singletons. Sequenced input: peripheral blood. The receptors come from a woman aged 18 to 35 with acute or convalescent COVID-19.

The table lists this clone with a count of one. The chain employs TRBV2 and TRBJ2-1; 12 bases agree with TRBD2. Unmatched junction bases numbered 6, after V lost 5 bases and J lost 7 bases. The CDR3 spans 15 residues. Germline lookup yields CDR1 SNHLY and CDR2 FYNNEI. The CDR3 DNA reads as TGTGCCAGCAGTAGACTAGCGGGAGTTGGAAATGAGCAGTTCTTC. This encodes CASSRLAGVGNEQFF.

V usage is TRBV2 and J usage is TRBJ1-2; D is unresolved. The V and J ends lost 0 bases and 9 bases respectively, with 14 bases between them. Germline assignment: CDR1 SNHLY and CDR2 FYNNEI. This CDR3 has 14 residues. CDR3 coding DNA: TGTGCCAGCAGTGAAGCTGCGGGCCCATGGAGCTACACCTTC. It is translated as CASSEAAGPWSYTF. The full variable domain, completed using reference TRBV2 and TRBJ1-2, is EPEVTQTPSHQVTQMGQEVILRCVPISNHLYFYWYRQILGQKVEFLVSFYNNEISEKSEIFDDQFSVERPDGSNFTLKIRSTKLEDSAMYFCASSEAAGPWSYTFGSGTRLTVV.

The rearrangement joins TRBV24-1 to TRBJ2-3; TRBD1 might be the D (6 bases). Trimming stripped 5 bases from V and 10 bases from J, with 12 bases between. The CDR3 consists of 12 residues. Germline lookup yields CDR1 KGHDR and CDR2 SFDVKD. CDR3 bases: TGTGCCACCAGTGGAGGGGACAAACCGCAGTATTTT. This translates into CATSGGDKPQYF.

The genes are TRBV24-1 and TRBJ1-1, with TRBD1 identical over 11 bases. The CDR3 is 14 residues long. Trimming took 3 bases from V and 4 from J; bases not matched to a gene: 0. Germline V lookup: CDR1 KGHDR, CDR2 SFDVKD. CDR3 bases: TGTGCCACCAGTGATGGACAGGGGGCCACTGAAGCTTTCTTT. It specifies CATSDGQGATEAFF.

The rearrangement joins TRBV19 to TRBJ1-1, with 9 bases fitting TRBD1. Germline V CDR1 and CDR2: LNHDA, SQIVND (reference sequence). V lost 6 bases and J lost 5; bases outside the gene matches: 10. The CDR3 contains 15 residues. For the CDR3, the DNA is TGTGCCAGTAGATCAAAGGGGACAGGGATGACTGAAGCTTTCTTT. It translates to CASRSKGTGMTEAFF.

The chain links TRBV6-2 or TRBV6-3 to TRBJ1-5; D remains unclear. V gave up 3 bases and J gave up 2 bases, with 8 bases separating them. Germline V gene lookup returns CDR1 MNHEY and CDR2 SVGEGT. The CDR3 is 14 residues long. The CDR3 spells CASSYNYRNQPQHF. In DNA form, the CDR3 reads TGTGCCAGCAGTTATAACTACCGCAATCAGCCCCAGCATTTT.

The V gene is TRBV30, the J gene TRBJ2-1, with 8 positions matching TRBD1. This CDR3 region has 12 residues. Germline V CDR1 and CDR2: GTSNPN, SVGIG (reference sequence). With 4 bases clipped from V and 9 bases from J, the junction kept 5 bases outside the gene matches. The chain's CDR3 is CAWNRGSTEQFF. CDR3 DNA sequence: TGTGCCTGGAACAGGGGGAGTACTGAGCAGTTCTTC.

The rearrangement uses TRBV18 and TRBJ1-5, with D perhaps matching TRBD1 (5 bases). Germline V gene sequence: CDR1 KGHSH, CDR2 LQKENI. The CDR3 runs 15 residues. V lost 6 bases and J lost 2, with 14 bases in between. In DNA, the CDR3 is TGTGCCAGCTCCCGCGACAGTTTTGGCAATCAGCCCCAGCATTTT. Residues: CASSRDSFGNQPQHF.

CDR3 residues: CATSRLVMNTEAFF. In DNA, the CDR3 is TGTGCCACCAGTAGATTAGTAATGAACACTGAAGCTTTCTTT. The chain combines TRBV24-1 with TRBJ1-1; D is unresolved. CDR3 length: 14 amino acids. The V gene lost 6 bases and the J gene lost 0 bases, with 10 bases spanning the gap. Germline-derived CDR1 and CDR2 are KGHDR and SFDVKD.

The rearrangement links TRBV29-1 to TRBJ2-5; D unresolved. The CDR3 runs 12 residues. Germline assignment: CDR1 SQVTM and CDR2 ANQGSEA. Trimming pared 3 bases from V and 4 bases from J, leaving 9 bases between. CDR3 residues: CSVDEESETQYF. The CDR3 nucleotides read TGCAGCGTTGATGAGGAGTCAGAGACCCAGTACTTC. The whole variable domain, remainder taken from reference TRBV29-1 and TRBJ2-5, is SAVISQKPSRDICQRGTSLTIQCQVDSQVTMMFWYRQQPGQSLTLIATANQGSEATYESGFVIDKFPISRPNLTFSTLTVSNMSPEDSSIYLCSVDEESETQYFGPGTRLLVL.

The chain uses TRBV7-8 and TRBJ2-5; TRBD1 aligns across 7 bases. With 5 bases clipped from V and 1 base from J, the junction kept 4 bases outside the gene matches. Looked up from germline, CDR1 is SGHVS and CDR2 is FQNEAQ. This CDR3 spans 14 amino acids. The CDR3, as DNA: TGTGCCAGCAGCCTAGGACAGGTCCAAGAGACCCAGTACTTC. This translates into CASSLGQVQETQYF.

About this clone: The identical CDR3 is also encoded by other nucleotide sequences in the sample. The V call is TRBV12-3 or TRBV12-4, the J call TRBJ1-1, with D unresolved. The V end was cut by 2 bases, the J end by 1 base, with 5 bases between. The CDR3 is made up of 13 amino acids. Here the CDR3 reads CASSLSGNTEAFF. For the CDR3, the DNA is TGTGCCAGCAGTTTATCAGGGAACACTGAAGCTTTCTTT.

This chain uses TRBV5-4 with TRBJ1-6; 9 nucleotides align to TRBD1. After removal of 3 bases from V and 6 bases from J, the junction contained 4 bases not matched to a gene. From germline, CDR1 is SGHNT and CDR2 YYREEE (reference sequence). The CDR3 extends over 15 amino acids. The CDR3 DNA follows: TGTGCCAGCAGCTCGAACAGGGGGCGTAATTCACCCCTCCACTTT. Residues: CASSSNRGRNSPLHF.

This CDR3 reads CASTYGAGRVDTQYF. DNA of the CDR3: TGTGCCAGCACCTACGGGGCGGGGAGAGTGGATACGCAGTATTTT. The chain uses TRBV4-2 and TRBJ2-3, with D possibly being TRBD2 (6 bases). Between the trimmed V and J ends, which lost 7 bases and 6 bases, there was a span of 20 bases. Germline V gene lookup returns CDR1 LGHNA and CDR2 YNFKEQ. This CDR3 is built from 15 residues.

The chain joins TRBV11-2 to TRBJ1-6, with TRBD1 matching 7 bases. Trimming at V came to 5 bases and at J to 10 bases, leaving 8 bases not matched to a gene. The germline CDR1 and CDR2 sequences are SGHAT and FQNNGV. CDR3 length equals 14 residues. CDR3 sequence reads: CASSRTKQGSPLHF. CDR3 DNA: TGTGCCAGCAGCAGAACCAAACAGGGGTCACCCCTCCACTTT.

V and J are TRBV28 and TRBJ2-7; D might be TRBD2 (5 bases). Trimming shortened V by 6 bases and J by 0 bases, and 18 bases separated the two germline ends. The CDR3 totals 16 residues. Looked up from germline, CDR1 is MDHEN and CDR2 is SYDVKM. The chain's CDR3 is CASSPGLSGFSYEQYF. The DNA of the CDR3 is TGTGCCAGCAGCCCCGGCTTAAGCGGTTTCTCCTACGAGCAGTACTTC.

This sequence joins TRBV5-1 and TRBJ2-1; 8 bases match TRBD2. In germline, CDR1 is SGHRS, CDR2 YFSETQ. This CDR3 region has 11 residues. Trimming cost V 7 bases and J 7 bases; bases outside gene matches: 1. In DNA, the CDR3 is TGCGCCAGCTCTAGCGGGAATGAGCAGTTCTTC. This translates into CASSSGNEQFF.

The chain recombines TRBV19 with TRBJ1-1; D is ambiguous. CDR3 length: 13 amino acids. The V end lost 6 bases, the J end lost 0 bases, and 8 bases lay between the germline ends. Germline V gives CDR1 LNHDA, CDR2 SQIVND (reference sequence). DNA of the CDR3: TGTGCCAGTAGGGTACAGTTGAACACTGAAGCTTTCTTT. This encodes CASRVQLNTEAFF.

The chain links TRBV7-2 to TRBJ2-1; possible D gene TRBD1, 6 bases. This CDR3 has 16 amino acids. CDR1 and CDR2 (germline): SGHTA, FQGNSA. Between the trimmed V and J ends, which lost 2 bases and 6 bases, there was a span of 17 bases. The DNA for the CDR3 is TGTGCCAGCAGCTTATTGGGGAACAGGGTAAGCAATGAGCAGTTCTTC. Protein sequence: CASSLLGNRVSNEQFF.

The V gene is TRBV2, the J gene TRBJ1-4; the match to TRBD1 covers 9 bases. With V trimmed by 6 bases and J by 2 bases, 4 bases remained unmatched. There are 15 residues in the CDR3. Per germline, CDR1 SNHLY and CDR2 FYNNEI. In nucleotides, the CDR3 is TGTGCCAGCAGAGAACAGGGGGCGACTAATGAAAAACTGTTTTTT. Its protein is CASREQGATNEKLFF.

This clone was observed a handful of times. This chain uses TRBV28 with TRBJ1-1, with TRBD1 identical over 8 bases. The CDR3 runs 15 residues. V was clipped by 6 bases and J by 1 base; unmatched bases: 7. The germline V gene has CDR1 MDHEN and CDR2 SYDVKM. CDR3 DNA: TGTGCCAGCAGCGACGACAGGGGCAGGAACACTGAAGCTTTCTTT. This encodes CASSDDRGRNTEAFF.

The chain uses TRBV30 and TRBJ2-3, with a weak D call TRBD1 (6 bases). The CDR3 totals 16 residues. Trimming removed 0 bases at V and 2 bases at J, with 15 bases between. Germline-derived CDR1 and CDR2 are GTSNPN and SVGIG (reference sequence). The chain's CDR3 is CAWSVQGRMVTDTQYF. CDR3 DNA sequence: TGTGCCTGGAGTGTGCAGGGGAGAATGGTCACAGATACGCAGTATTTT.

The chain uses TRBV19 and TRBJ2-3; 7 nucleotides line up with TRBD2. The trim removed 2 bases at V and 3 bases at J, leaving 11 bases unmatched. CDR3 length: 17 amino acids. Germline values: CDR1 LNHDA, CDR2 SQIVND (reference sequence). CDR3 bases: TGTGCCAGTAGTATACGGCCAGCGGGGCATAAGACAGATACGCAGTATTTT. Encoded protein: CASSIRPAGHKTDTQYF.

The chain links TRBV5-1 to TRBJ2-3, with TRBD1 matching over 8 bases. The CDR3 spans 16 residues. Looked up from germline, CDR1 is SGHRS and CDR2 is YFSETQ. The V and J ends lost 0 bases and 0 bases, in that order; junction bases with no gene match: 3. As DNA, the CDR3 is TGCGCCAGCAGCTTGGCAGGACAGGGAAGCACAGATACGCAGTATTTT. This translates into CASSLAGQGSTDTQYF.